Here is one T cell receptor beta chain with its context. The antigen remains undetermined. The sample belongs to a study of cytomegalovirus exposure and HLA in healthy donors. Primers for the PCR totalled 60 Vbeta and 13 Jbeta. Data came from immunoSEQ multiplex PCR; TCRdb stores just in-frame clones and leaves some out. This table holds 250,000 to 350,000 clones, 86% found once. V shed 2 bases and J shed 0 bases, with 12 bases lying between them. CDR3 length equals 16 residues. Per germline, CDR1 KGHSH and CDR2 LQKENI. The donors, nominally healthy at sampling, likely had unrecorded immune exposures. Study-level points and caveats: With later analysis, a missense DCLRE1C variant became linked to TCR beta V- and J-gene trimming. The study listed 150 to 200 cytomegalovirus-associated TCR beta chains. In a later analysis, DRB1 alleles had the most associated TCRs; HLA-C alleles the fewest.

The sequencing input was PBMCs. The clonotype comes from a middle-aged man in good health and CMV-seropositive. The rearrangement uses TRBV18 and TRBJ2-3; perhaps TRBD1 as D (5 bases). This CDR3 reads CASSPVVGRSTDTQYF. The DNA of the CDR3 is TGTGCCAGCTCACCAGTCGTGGGGCGGAGCACAGATACGCAGTATTTT.